Listed below are T cell receptor beta chains from one sample, sequenced in a study of blood T cell repertoires in COVID-19. The repertoire was sequenced with immunoSEQ multiplex PCR; TCRdb's copy has only in-frame clones and lacks some. The sample lists approximately 100,000 clones, about 84% seen once, with about 10% in the top ten. Specimen: peripheral blood. These receptor sequences come from a woman aged 80 or older with acute or convalescent COVID-19. The CDR3 runs from the conserved cysteine through the conserved F or W.

cdr3_length j_call v_call cdr3_aa
15 TRBJ1-1 TRBV5-1 CASSAQRGAGTEAFF
15 TRBJ1-4 TRBV5-1 CASSTTGVANEKLFF
16 TRBJ2-3 TRBV5-1 CASSLVLAGGPDTQYF
14 TRBJ1-2 TRBV9 CASSSDRGFYGYTF
16 TRBJ1-6 TRBV2 CASSDHRSSYNSPLHF
15 TRBJ1-2 TRBV5-1 CASSFRGGTDYGYTF
13 TRBJ1-2 TRBV2 CASSVAAYYGYTF
18 TRBJ1-2 TRBV10-3 CAISESILQGAGNYGYTF
15 TRBJ2-1 TRBV6-6 CASSYQLAGSNEQFF
14 TRBJ1-1 TRBV6-6 CASSTSGGNTEAFF
12 TRBJ1-1 TRBV6-5 CASSRDNTEAFF
15 TRBJ1-2 TRBV19 CASSMAGTGGYGYTF
15 TRBJ2-2 TRBV7-2 CATERGTSDAGELFF
13 TRBJ1-1 TRBV2 CASSEVQGAEAFF
13 TRBJ2-7 TRBV5-6 CASSAQGMREQYF
16 TRBJ2-1 TRBV9 CASSVNDRSSYNEQFF
13 TRBJ2-3 TRBV12-3/TRBV12-4 CASGSKPGQDLLF
13 TRBJ1-5 TRBV24-1 CATSGDRSRSKHF
15 TRBJ2-2 TRBV9 CASSWGLSNTGELFF
17 TRBJ2-1 TRBV7-9 CASSLAPRGLGSDEQFF
15 TRBJ2-7 TRBV6-5 CASSISGTSGYEQYF
15 TRBJ2-5 TRBV27 CASSPGIVGQETQYF
10 TRBJ1-2 TRBV28 CASSLDSYTF
14 TRBJ2-2 TRBV19 CASGPGTRSGELFF
16 TRBJ2-3 TRBV24-1 CATSDLGQGPTDTQYF
14 TRBJ2-5 TRBV7-2 CASSSRGGGETQYF
15 TRBJ1-1 TRBV5-1 CASSLEGGGNTEAFF
17 TRBJ2-7 TRBV7-9 CASSQGVGGQSSYEQYF
16 TRBJ2-1 TRBV19 CASSMASGGTAHEQFF
14 TRBJ1-2 TRBV7-2 CASDPRTGNYGYTF
15 TRBJ1-6 TRBV2 CASSEGAGVNSPLHF
15 TRBJ1-6 TRBV19 CASSPYRGGDSPLHF
15 TRBJ1-5 TRBV5-1 CASKEGINSNQPQHF
14 TRBJ1-2 TRBV5-1 CASSPGISNYGYTF
15 TRBJ1-1 TRBV3-1/TRBV3-2 CASSQVSAGNTEAFF
19 TRBJ2-1 TRBV27 CASSFRGRGARLHYNEQFF
19 TRBJ2-1 TRBV9 CASSARTSGGVSSYNEQFF
16 TRBJ1-1 TRBV5-6 CASSLEGAEGIAEAFF
15 TRBJ2-1 TRBV7-2 CASSRGGSSYNEQFF
15 TRBJ2-3 TRBV2 CASSAQGQSPDTQYF
13 TRBJ1-2 TRBV7-2 CASSPQGNYGYTF
17 TRBJ2-1 TRBV4-3 CASSQDPARASYNEQFF